One sample yielded the 3 T cell receptor beta chains listed below, sequenced in a study of blood T cell repertoires in COVID-19. Sequencing was performed with immunoSEQ multiplex PCR; in TCRdb, only in-frame clones are kept and a portion is missing. Among about 100,000 clones listed, around four fifths were seen once. Specimen: peripheral blood. These TCRs come from an older man with active or convalescent COVID-19.

In its sample, this clone was seen a few times. The gene calls are TRBV6-2 or TRBV6-3 and TRBJ2-5; possible D gene TRBD1, 6 bases. Germline values: CDR1 MNHEY, CDR2 SVGEGT. V was clipped by 5 bases and J by 3 bases, with 10 bases between them. The length of the CDR3 is 13 residues. CDR3: CASSRQGKETQYF. CDR3 nucleotide sequence: TGTGCCAGCAGTAGGCAGGGGAAAGAGACCCAGTACTTC.

The chain links TRBV4-1 to TRBJ1-2, with D hard to call. Germline V gene data show CDR1 as MGHRA and CDR2 as YSYEKL. V gave up 0 bases and J gave up 5 bases, with 16 bases separating them. The CDR3 length is 16 residues. CDR3 in amino acids: CASSQDHPRNSYGYTF. As DNA, the CDR3 is TGCGCCAGCAGCCAAGATCACCCCCGTAACTCTTATGGCTACACCTTC.

The chain employs TRBV6-6 and TRBJ1-3; 9 nucleotides match TRBD1. The CDR3 runs 16 residues. With 4 bases clipped from V and 4 bases from J, the junction kept 8 bases outside the gene matches. Germline CDR1 and CDR2: MNHNY and SVGAGI (reference sequence). CDR3 in DNA: TGTGCCAGCAGTTCCCACGACAGGGGGGAAGGAAACACCATATATTTT. This codes for CASSSHDRGEGNTIYF.